What follows are 11 T cell receptor beta chains derived from one specimen sequenced in a study of CD8 T cells in ankylosing spondylitis. General observations from the study: What appeared characteristic of ankylosing spondylitis blood was a TCR beta motif of eight highly homologous variants.

TCRdb processed the 5' RACE reads anew with MiXCR; each CDR3 protein has one entry. The sample comprises hundreds of thousands of distinct CDR3 sequences, 25% to 30% of which are singletons, and 0.85% to 1% rests with the top ten. These TCRs are of unknown antigen specificity. Material: blood, either unsorted or a sorted T cell fraction (not recorded which). The origin of the receptors is a male donor with ankylosing spondylitis.

The chain links TRBV7-6 to TRBJ2-1; TRBD2 might be the D (5 bases). In germline, CDR1 is SGHVS, CDR2 FNYEAQ. Trimming pared 5 bases from V and 5 bases from J, leaving 25 bases between. The CDR3 runs 18 residues. In DNA, the CDR3 is TGTGCCAGCAGCCGCCGGACGGGCCTCTACGGGGAGAACAATGAGCAGTTCTTC. It yields the protein CASSRRTGLYGENNEQFF.

This clonotype was picked up many times. The chain is built from TRBV12-3 or TRBV12-4 and TRBJ1-2, with a tentative D call TRBD1 (5 bases). The V gene lost 0 bases and the J gene lost 1 base, with 12 bases spanning the gap. CDR3 length: 16 amino acids. The CDR3 loop is CASSLAPGGDNYGYTF. CDR3 DNA: TGTGCCAGCAGTTTAGCACCGGGAGGGGATAACTATGGCTACACCTTC.

This chain uses TRBV6-5 with TRBJ2-1, with TRBD2 matching 8 bases. In germline, CDR1 is MNHEY, CDR2 SVGAGI. This CDR3 comprises 11 residues. The CDR3 protein is CASGSVDEQFF. The CDR3 DNA follows: TGTGCGAGCGGGAGCGTAGATGAGCAGTTCTTC.

The gene calls are TRBV10-2 and TRBJ1-1, with 9 bases identical to TRBD1. The CDR3 length is 17 residues. With 4 bases clipped from V and 3 bases from J, the junction kept 12 bases outside the gene matches. From germline, CDR1 is WSHSY and CDR2 SAAADI. Here the CDR3 DNA reads TGCGCCAGCAGTGGAGTGGGACAGGGTAAGGGGCACACTGAAGCTTTCTTT. This translates into CASSGVGQGKGHTEAFF.

The chain links TRBV11-3 to TRBJ2-7, with D tentatively TRBD2 (5 bases). V lost 5 bases to trimming and J lost 3 bases, with 11 bases between them. Germline assignment: CDR1 SGHNT and CDR2 YENEEA. The CDR3 contains 13 residues. For the CDR3, the DNA is TGTGCCAGCAGCAAGAGGGAGAACTACGAGCAGTACGTC. The encoded protein is CASSKRENYEQYV.

This clonotype turned up a few times. V gene TRBV5-1 combines with J gene TRBJ2-5; 7 nucleotides match TRBD1. Germline assignment: CDR1 SGHRS and CDR2 YFSETQ. After removal of 3 bases from V and 3 bases from J, the junction contained 5 bases not matched to a gene. This CDR3 spans 14 amino acids. The DNA for the CDR3 is TGCGCCAGCAGCTCGGGGACAGCTGAAGAGACCCAGTACTTC. Its protein product is CASSSGTAEETQYF.

The V call is TRBV25-1, the J call TRBJ1-5; D is ambiguous. V lost 6 bases to trimming and J lost 2 bases, with 14 bases between them. Germline loops: CDR1 MGHDK, CDR2 SYGVNS. This CDR3 comprises 15 residues. CDR3 DNA: TGTGCCAGCAGCCCGCTTGGGGAGGGCAATCAGCCCCAGCATTTT. It translates to CASSPLGEGNQPQHF. Full variable domain (outside the CDR3, taken from reference TRBV25-1 and TRBJ1-5): EADIYQTPRYLVIGTGKKITLECSQTMGHDKMYWYQQDPGMELHLIHYSYGVNSTEKGDLSSESTVSRIRTEHFPLTLESARPSHTSQYLCASSPLGEGNQPQHFGDGTRLSIL.

This clonotype was picked up many times. The chain is built from TRBV3-1 and TRBJ1-5; D is unresolved. Per the germline V gene, CDR1 is LGHDT and CDR2 is YNNKEL (reference sequence). The V and J ends lost 4 bases and 7 bases respectively, with 11 bases between them. The CDR3 length is 13 residues. In DNA form, the CDR3 reads TGTGCCAGCAGCCTCGGTGGGGAACAGCCCCAGCATTTT. Translating it yields CASSLGGEQPQHF.

The table lists this clonotype with a few counts. This chain uses TRBV5-1 with TRBJ2-7, with a possible D match to TRBD2 (5 bases). The V gene's germline CDR1 is SGHRS and CDR2 YFSETQ. The CDR3 runs 15 residues. The V and J ends lost 1 base and 2 bases respectively, with 13 bases between them. Written as DNA, the CDR3 is TGCGCCAGCAGCTTGCGGGGAGTGGGGACCTACGAGCAGTACTTC. It translates to CASSLRGVGTYEQYF.

This chain uses TRBV5-1 with TRBJ2-5; D is unclear. Germline lookup yields CDR1 SGHRS and CDR2 YFSETQ. CDR3 length: 13 amino acids. V was clipped by 0 bases and J by 4 bases, with 7 bases between them. This CDR3 is CASSLVPSETQYF. DNA for the CDR3: TGCGCCAGCAGCTTGGTGCCTTCAGAGACCCAGTACTTC.

A few counts support this clonotype. In nucleotides, the CDR3 is TGTGCCAGCAGCCAACGGACAGGGCCCTACAATGAGCAGTTCTTC. It is translated as CASSQRTGPYNEQFF. The V gene is TRBV14, the J gene TRBJ2-1, with TRBD1 matching 8 bases. The CDR3 runs to 15 residues. With V trimmed by 2 bases and J by 2 bases, 2 bases remained unmatched. CDR1 is SGHDN and CDR2 is FVKESK in the germline V gene.